This paragraph covers one T cell receptor beta chain sequence. The sample comes from a study of CD8+ T cells in alopecia areata. Extracted from the samples, RNA was reverse transcribed into cDNA to serve as the sequencing template. Data came from immunoSEQ multiplex PCR; TCRdb stores just in-frame clones and leaves some out. Of 95,000 to 100,000 clones detected, roughly 64% appear once; the ten largest clones hold 15% to 18%. Treatment specified: oral pan-JAK inhibitor, 5-10 mg twice daily. The CDR3 is 15 amino acids. V shed 6 bases and J 2 bases; nucleotides not matched to a gene: 12. Germline-derived CDR1 and CDR2 are SQVTM and ANQGSEA.

The chain joins TRBV29-1 to TRBJ1-1; TRBD1 matches 7 bases. Material: CD8+ T cells sorted from blood, obtained at week 4, from a patient treated with tofacitinib. The TCR sequence derives from a human donor with alopecia areata. The CDR3: CSVATGEWVNTEAFF. The CDR3 DNA reads as TGCAGCGTGGCAACAGGGGAGTGGGTTAACACTGAAGCTTTCTTT.